What follows are 23 T cell receptor beta chains derived from one specimen sequenced in a study of identical twins. TCRdb recomputed calls from the 5' RACE reads with MiXCR, one row per CDR3 protein. The sample includes about 920,000 distinct CDR3 sequences, 10% to 15% of them seen just once. These sequences were also reported in another study, on yellow fever vaccine responses in identical twins.

The sequencing sample was made of PBMCs. These receptors were taken from a woman under 30 in good health.

The V gene is TRBV9, the J gene TRBJ2-3; TRBD2 aligns across 13 bases. The CDR3 spans 16 residues. With 5 bases clipped from V and 2 bases from J, the junction kept 5 bases outside the gene matches. Germline loops: CDR1 SGDLS, CDR2 YYNGEE. The CDR3 DNA is TGTGCCAGCAGTAATGGGACTAGCGGGACCACAGATACGCAGTATTTT. This sequence encodes CASSNGTSGTTDTQYF.

This clonotype occurred many times. V is TRBV12-3 or TRBV12-4 and J is TRBJ1-2; the match to TRBD1 covers 8 bases. V lost 5 bases, J lost 4 bases, and 9 bases stayed unmatched. The CDR3 is 15 amino acids. The CDR3 reads CASSPKDRVGYGYTF. CDR3 DNA: TGTGCCAGCAGTCCAAAGGACAGGGTCGGCTATGGCTACACCTTC.

CDR3 sequence reads: CASSSTYPLIETQYF. The CDR3, as DNA: TGTGCCAGCAGCTCAACGTACCCGCTAATAGAGACCCAGTACTTC. The rearrangement links TRBV5-5 to TRBJ2-5; D gene unclear. The CDR3 is 15 residues long. Per germline, CDR1 SGHKS and CDR2 YYEKEE (reference sequence). Trimming pared 3 bases from V and 4 bases from J, leaving 16 bases between.

The V gene is TRBV5-1, the J gene TRBJ2-1; 7 bases match TRBD1. V dropped 4 bases and J dropped 7; count of bases not matched to a gene: 8. This CDR3 has 14 residues. Germline loops: CDR1 SGHRS, CDR2 YFSETQ. The DNA of the CDR3 is TGCGCCAGCAGCCGTGGACAGGAGAGTAATGAGCAGTTCTTC. It encodes CASSRGQESNEQFF. Together with reference TRBV5-1 and TRBJ2-1, the CDR3 gives the full variable domain: KAGVTQTPRYLIKTRGQQVTLSCSPISGHRSVSWYQQTPGQGLQFLFEYFSETQRNKGNFPGRFSGRQFSNSRSEMNVSTLELGDSALYLCASSRGQESNEQFFGPGTRLTVL.

This clonotype was seen repeatedly, ten times or more. The V call is TRBV25-1, the J call TRBJ2-1, with TRBD2 identical over 7 bases. Trimming removed 1 base from V and 3 bases from J; junction bases left unmatched: 6. This CDR3 comprises 16 residues. From germline, CDR1 is MGHDK and CDR2 SYGVNS. CDR3: CASSESLADFYNEQFF. CDR3 DNA sequence: TGTGCCAGCAGTGAATCTCTAGCGGACTTCTACAATGAGCAGTTCTTC.

The rearrangement links TRBV6-1 to TRBJ1-1; D might be TRBD1 (5 bases). The germline CDR1 and CDR2 sequences are MNHNS and SASEGT. Between the trimmed V and J ends, which lost 4 bases and 5 bases, there was a span of 17 bases. The CDR3 has 15 amino acids. This CDR3 reads CASSVTGQVGTEAFF. The CDR3, as DNA: TGTGCCAGCAGTGTCACGGGGCAGGTAGGGACTGAAGCTTTCTTT.

The CDR3 is CASTLLGSGEKLFF. Written as DNA, the CDR3 is TGTGCCAGCACCCTACTCGGGAGTGGTGAAAAACTGTTTTTT. The chain employs TRBV7-9 and TRBJ1-4; D is unclear. The V gene's germline CDR1 is SEHNR and CDR2 FQNEAQ (reference sequence). The CDR3 totals 14 residues. Trimming shortened V by 7 bases and J by 7 bases, and 16 bases separated the two germline ends. The variable domain in full, completed from reference TRBV7-9 and TRBJ1-4, reads DTGVSQNPRHKITKRGQNVTFRCDPISEHNRLYWYRQTLGQGPEFLTYFQNEAQLEKSRLLSDRFSAERPKGSFSTLEIQRTEQGDSAMYLCASTLLGSGEKLFFGSGTQLSVL.

This clonotype was observed a few times. The chain has TRBV6-5 and TRBJ2-5; D possibly uses TRBD1 or TRBD2 (5 bases each). CDR3 length: 14 residues. From germline, CDR1 is MNHEY and CDR2 SVGAGI. V was cut by 5 bases and J by 1 base, with 11 bases left in between. In DNA, the CDR3 is TGTGCCAGCAGTAACCGGGACCCCCAAGAGACCCAGTACTTC. Encoded protein: CASSNRDPQETQYF.

This chain uses TRBV7-9 with TRBJ2-1; TRBD1 aligns across 10 bases. CDR3 length: 16 residues. Germline V gene sequence: CDR1 SEHNR, CDR2 FQNEAQ (reference sequence). With 2 bases clipped from V and 3 bases from J, the junction kept 4 bases outside the gene matches. The chain's CDR3 is CASSLPGTGVYNEQFF. CDR3 bases: TGTGCCAGCAGCTTACCCGGGACAGGGGTCTACAATGAGCAGTTCTTC.

This clonotype turned up a few times. This chain joins TRBV27 and TRBJ2-7, with 7 bases lining up with TRBD2. Germline assignment: CDR1 MNHEY and CDR2 SMNVEV (reference sequence). The CDR3 is 16 amino acids. J lost 3 bases, V lost 1 base, and 9 bases had no gene match. CDR3 loop: CASSLYFSGQNYEQYF. The CDR3 DNA reads as TGTGCCAGCAGTTTATATTTTAGCGGGCAAAACTACGAGCAGTACTTC.

This clonotype was seen at least ten times. The rearrangement links TRBV6-2 or TRBV6-3 to TRBJ2-1; 8 positions match TRBD1. Germline V lookup: CDR1 MNHEY, CDR2 SVGEGT. This CDR3 has 16 residues. With V trimmed by 4 bases and J by 0 bases, 5 bases remained unmatched. The CDR3 nucleotides are TGTGCCAGCAGTTCAGCCGGGACAGGCTCCTACAATGAGCAGTTCTTC. It translates to CASSSAGTGSYNEQFF.

This clonotype turned up a few times. The chain uses TRBV11-2 and TRBJ2-3, with D possibly matching TRBD1 (6 bases). V was trimmed by 7 bases and J by 3 bases, leaving 20 bases between them. This CDR3 is built from 16 residues. Germline values: CDR1 SGHAT, CDR2 FQNNGV. CDR3 sequence: CASTRNRDLRTDTQYF. The DNA of the CDR3 is TGTGCCAGCACACGTAACAGGGATTTAAGGACAGATACGCAGTATTTT.

This clonotype has more than one count but fewer than ten. This rearrangement joins TRBV12-3 or TRBV12-4 to TRBJ2-7, with D tentatively TRBD1 or TRBD2 (5 bases each). This CDR3 spans 12 amino acids. The V end lost 6 bases, the J end lost 4 bases, and 10 bases lay between the germline ends. The CDR3 protein is CASSGAPYEQYF. The CDR3 DNA reads TGTGCCAGCAGCGGGGCCCCGTACGAGCAGTACTTC.

The V call is TRBV4-2, the J call TRBJ2-1, with TRBD1 matching over 7 bases. V dropped 1 base and J dropped 5; count of bases not matched to a gene: 8. This CDR3 has 16 amino acids. CDR1 and CDR2 from the germline V gene are LGHNA and YNFKEQ. DNA of the CDR3: TGTGCCAGCAGCCAAGTCCCCGGACAGGAAAACAATGAGCAGTTCTTC. It is translated as CASSQVPGQENNEQFF.

The table lists this clonotype with many counts. The chain has TRBV7-8 and TRBJ2-1, with D hard to call. The germline V gene has CDR1 SGHVS and CDR2 FQNEAQ. This CDR3 contains 12 residues. V lost 1 base to trimming and J lost 10 bases, with 8 bases between them. CDR3 coding DNA: TGTGCCAGCAGCTTAGGGACCCCAGAGCAGTTCTTC. It codes for CASSLGTPEQFF.

V gene TRBV28 combines with J gene TRBJ2-1; the D is unclear. Germline values: CDR1 MDHEN, CDR2 SYDVKM. V was shortened by 4 bases and J by 13 bases, with 11 bases between the two germline ends. The CDR3 sequence is 11 residues long. This CDR3 is CASSSGPLQFF. The CDR3 nucleotides are TGTGCCAGCAGTTCGGGCCCCTTACAGTTCTTC.

The sample holds a few counts of this clonotype. V gene TRBV5-1 combines with J gene TRBJ2-1, with TRBD2 identical over 8 bases. The CDR3 consists of 19 residues. Germline CDR1 SGHRS, CDR2 YFSETQ. Germline trimming cut 0 bases from V and 8 bases from J; bases unmatched to any gene: 19. In nucleotides, the CDR3 is TGCGCCAGCAGCTTGGAGTTAGGGCTAGCGGGCCCATCGAGGTATGAGCAGTTCTTC. Translated, it gives CASSLELGLAGPSRYEQFF. Full variable domain (rest looked up from reference TRBV5-1 and TRBJ2-1): KAGVTQTPRYLIKTRGQQVTLSCSPISGHRSVSWYQQTPGQGLQFLFEYFSETQRNKGNFPGRFSGRQFSNSRSEMNVSTLELGDSALYLCASSLELGLAGPSRYEQFFGPGTRLTVL.

J is TRBJ1-2 and V is TRBV4-1, with 11 bases that match TRBD1. The germline gives CDR1 MGHRA, CDR2 YSYEKL. Trimming cost V 3 bases and J 1 base; bases outside gene matches: 7. The CDR3 spans 17 residues. CDR3 residues: CASSHDPGTGGNYGYTF. The CDR3 DNA follows: TGCGCCAGCAGCCATGACCCAGGGACAGGGGGTAACTATGGCTACACCTTC.

The chain joins TRBV6-1 to TRBJ2-1; D ambiguous. The germline CDR1 and CDR2 sequences are MNHNS and SASEGT. The CDR3 is 13 residues long. The ends were cut back, 6 bases at V and 8 bases at J, with 14 bases in the middle. In nucleotides, the CDR3 is TGTGCCAGCAGGAAGCTTACAGTAGATGAGCAGTTCTTC. It is translated as CASRKLTVDEQFF.

The chain has TRBV6-6 and TRBJ2-5; D gene uncertain. Germline lookup yields CDR1 MNHNY and CDR2 SVGAGI (reference sequence). There are 13 residues in the CDR3. V was cut by 0 bases and J by 5 bases, with 7 bases left in between. The CDR3 coding sequence is TGTGCCAGCAGTTACTCGGAAACGGAGACCCAGTACTTC. Protein product: CASSYSETETQYF.

J is TRBJ1-1 and V is TRBV19, with TRBD1 matching over 10 bases. This CDR3 has 12 amino acids. V was clipped by 3 bases and J by 8 bases; unmatched bases: 0. Germline V gene data show CDR1 as LNHDA and CDR2 as SQIVND (reference sequence). The CDR3 sequence is CASSMGQGEAFF. CDR3 in DNA: TGTGCCAGTAGTATGGGACAGGGGGAAGCTTTCTTT.

The chain couples TRBV5-1 to TRBJ1-1; D might be TRBD1 (5 bases). Looked up from germline, CDR1 is SGHRS and CDR2 is YFSETQ. CDR3 length: 13 residues. V was clipped by 2 bases and J by 5 bases, with 10 bases between them. In nucleotides, the CDR3 is TGCGCCAGCAGCTTTGATTGGGGGACTGAAGCTTTCTTT. The encoded protein is CASSFDWGTEAFF.

As regards this clonotype: A much larger clone differs from this one at a single base, so this may be a read error. This chain joins TRBV5-1 and TRBJ2-1; D remains ambiguous. Germline CDR1 and CDR2: SGHRS and YFSETQ. The CDR3 totals 14 residues. CDR3 sequence (DNA): TGCGCCAACAGCTTGGCCGAGCTGTCCAATGAGCAGTTCTTC. As protein: CANSLAELSNEQFF.